These 24 T cell receptor beta chains share one sample of origin, sequenced in a study of metastatic and nonmetastatic thyroid tumors. Thyroid surgery was preceded by no treatment in any patient. TCRdb re-clonotyped the PCR reads via MiXCR. The sample shows fewer than 40,000 clones, 30% of them seen only once. The material sequenced was blood. The receptors were sampled from a female donor with papillary thyroid cancer or a benign thyroid nodule (not recorded which). Some clones in this sample may be carry-over from other donors' samples.

This clone was detected many times. The rearrangement uses TRBV6-1 and TRBJ1-5; the D is unclear. Trimming removed 8 bases from V and 7 bases from J, with 18 bases in between. Per the germline V gene, CDR1 is MNHNS and CDR2 is SASEGT. The CDR3 length is 14 residues. CDR3 sequence: CASGEGREWQPQHF. CDR3 sequence (DNA): TGTGCCAGCGGGGAAGGGAGGGAGTGGCAGCCCCAGCATTTT.

This clone was counted only a few times. The J gene is TRBJ2-1, the V gene TRBV20-1; TRBD2 agrees at 13 bases. The J segment lost 6 bases and the V segment lost 5 bases, leaving 7 bases of the junction unmatched. Germline V gives CDR1 DFQATT, CDR2 SNEGSKA (reference sequence). This CDR3 has 15 amino acids. The CDR3 DNA is TGCAGTGCTGCTGCCCGACTAGCGGGAGGCAATGAGCAGTTCTTC. Its translation is CSAAARLAGGNEQFF.

This clone has ten or more counts. Other DNA sequences of this sample code for an identical CDR3. CDR3 amino acids: CASSQDRGALYF. CDR3 nucleotides: TGTGCCAGCAGCCAGGATCGCGGGGCCTTGTACTTC. The rearrangement links TRBV3-1 to TRBJ2-5; a weak D match, TRBD2 (6 bases). This CDR3 is built from 12 residues. Trimming stripped 3 bases from V and 13 bases from J, with 15 bases between. Looked up from germline, CDR1 is LGHDT and CDR2 is YNNKEL (reference sequence).

By sample fraction, this clone is medium-sized. CDR3 sequence reads: CASSSSGNEQFF. CDR3 coding DNA: TGTGCCAGCAGTTCTAGCGGAAATGAGCAGTTCTTC. The V call is TRBV12-3 or TRBV12-4, the J call TRBJ2-1; 7 nucleotides match TRBD2. J was trimmed by 7 bases and V by 4 bases; bases with no gene match: 1. The CDR3 extends over 12 amino acids.

This clone was found many times. The chain has TRBV5-1 and TRBJ1-1, with 7 nucleotides matching TRBD1. Unmatched junction bases numbered 10, after V lost 1 base and J lost 10 bases. Germline CDR1 and CDR2: SGHRS and YFSETQ. This CDR3 has 14 amino acids. CDR3 in amino acids: CASSLLSEGARAFF. CDR3 DNA: TGCGCCAGCAGCTTGTTATCGGAGGGGGCGAGAGCTTTCTTT.

This clone came up many times. This chain connects TRBV7-2 to TRBJ2-1, with D possibly matching TRBD1 (6 bases). The germline gives CDR1 SGHTA, CDR2 FQGNSA. The CDR3 runs 14 residues. Trimming left V 1 base short and J 8 bases short, with 12 bases between. The CDR3 sequence is CASSLVSAGDEQFF. The CDR3 DNA reads as TGTGCCAGCAGCTTAGTATCTGCAGGGGATGAGCAGTTCTTC.

In its sample, this clone was seen a few times. This may be a read error, as it is one base from a much larger clone. The chain's CDR3 is CSRDFGTEAFF. The DNA of the CDR3 is TGCAGTAGGGATTTTGGCACTGAAGCTTTCTTT. The gene calls are TRBV20-1 and TRBJ1-1; D is ambiguous. The ends were cut back, 8 bases at V and 4 bases at J, with 11 bases in the middle. This CDR3 has 11 amino acids. Germline assignment: CDR1 DFQATT and CDR2 SNEGSKA (reference sequence).

This clone was observed at least ten times. A much more abundant neighbour one base away suggests this may be a read error. Distinct nucleotide sequences in the sample also encode this CDR3. The genes are TRBV6-2 or TRBV6-3 and TRBJ2-2; 13 bases fit TRBD2. This CDR3 contains 17 residues. Germline CDR1 and CDR2: MNHEY and SVGEGT. CDR3 amino acids: CASSSWTSGGYTGELSF. CDR3 nucleotide sequence: TGTGCCAGCAGTTCATGGACTAGCGGGGGTTACACCGGGGAGCTGTCTTTT.

The sample holds many counts of this clone. The CDR3 reads CASGSPPTYEQYF. The CDR3 DNA follows: TGTGCCAGCGGTAGTCCCCCAACCTACGAGCAGTACTTC. The rearrangement links TRBV27 to TRBJ2-7; no firm D call. Germline loops: CDR1 MNHEY, CDR2 SMNVEV (reference sequence). Trimming took off 8 bases at V and 2 bases at J, with 13 bases between the two ends. The CDR3 runs to 13 residues.

Ten or more counts support this clone. The chain has TRBV10-3 and TRBJ2-7; 10 positions match TRBD2. Germline V lookup: CDR1 ENHRY, CDR2 SYGVKD. J lost 6 bases, V lost 0 bases, and 2 bases had no gene match. CDR3 size: 14 residues. CDR3 DNA sequence: TGTGCCATCAGTGAGTCGGGGACTAGCGCCGAGCAGTACTTC. It translates to CAISESGTSAEQYF.

For this clone: This may arise from a read error, as a much more abundant clone is one base away. The sample holds other DNA sequences that translate to the same CDR3. This chain connects TRBV5-6 to TRBJ2-1, with 7 bases identical to TRBD2. This CDR3 region has 15 residues. Germline CDR1 reads SGHDT; CDR2 reads YYEEEE. This chain's CDR3 is CASSLGGSSYNEQFF. CDR3 nucleotide sequence: TGTGCCAGCAGTTTGGGCGGGAGCTCCTACAATGAGCAGTTCTTC.

This clone appeared a few times. Given a much more abundant clone one base away, this may be a read error. The chain combines TRBV5-4 with TRBJ2-1; D gene ambiguous. Trimming left V 5 bases short and J 4 bases short, with 10 bases between. Germline V lookup: CDR1 SGHNT, CDR2 YYREEE (reference sequence). CDR3 size: 13 residues. The CDR3 bases are TGTGCCAGCAGTCGGAAGGGTTACAATGAGCAGTTCTTC. Protein sequence: CASSRKGYNEQFF.

As regards this clone: This may be a read error: a much more frequent sequence differs by one nucleotide. Other nucleotide sequences from this sample produce the same CDR3. The V gene is TRBV3-1, the J gene TRBJ2-5; 8 nucleotides line up with TRBD2. This CDR3 comprises 15 residues. V shed 0 bases and J 7 bases; nucleotides not matched to a gene: 7. CDR1 is LGHDT, CDR2 YNNKEL, per germline (reference sequence). In DNA form, the CDR3 reads TGTGCCAGCAGCCAAGAACCTAAGCGGGAGCGGACCCAGTACTTC. Translating it yields CASSQEPKRERTQYF.

Many counts were recorded for this clone. The gene calls are TRBV12-3 or TRBV12-4 and TRBJ1-2; maybe TRBD1 (5 bases). Trimming pared 6 bases from V and 8 bases from J, leaving 19 bases between. CDR3 length: 14 amino acids. This CDR3 reads CASRGTERSRGYTF. DNA of the CDR3: TGTGCCAGCAGAGGGACTGAGCGTTCTCGGGGCTACACCTTC.

This clone was picked up many times. This chain uses TRBV11-1 with TRBJ2-5; D not resolved. V was pared by 3 bases and J by 1 base, with 6 bases between. The CDR3 is 13 residues long. Germline V gene lookup returns CDR1 SGHAT and CDR2 FQDESV (reference sequence). The CDR3 DNA reads as TGTGCCAGCAGCTTCGAAGTCCAAGAGACCCAGTACTTC. Protein sequence: CASSFEVQETQYF.

CDR3: CASSPGWGALDYGYTF. The CDR3 DNA follows: TGTGCCAGCAGCCCAGGGTGGGGGGCGCTGGACTATGGCTACACCTTC. V gene TRBV14 combines with J gene TRBJ1-2; possible D gene TRBD1, 6 bases. With 4 bases removed from V and 3 bases from J, the gap between germline ends came to 18 bases. The CDR3 runs to 16 residues. Per the germline V gene, CDR1 is SGHDN and CDR2 is FVKESK. Supplemented by reference TRBV14 and TRBJ1-2, the full variable domain reads EAGVTQFPSHSVIEKGQTVTLRCDPISGHDNLYWYRRVMGKEIKFLLHFVKESKQDESGMPNNRFLAERTGGTYSTLKVQPAELEDSGVYFCASSPGWGALDYGYTFGSGTRLTVV.

This clone has at least ten counts. The chain joins TRBV6-1 to TRBJ2-7; D is unclear. Germline CDR1 reads MNHNS; CDR2 reads SASEGT. The ends were cut back, 1 base at V and 2 bases at J, with 6 bases in the middle. The CDR3 is made up of 13 amino acids. The CDR3 nucleotides are TGTGCCAGCAGTGAAGGGACCCCCTACGAGCAGTACTTC. This encodes CASSEGTPYEQYF.

The rearrangement links TRBV4-2 to TRBJ2-1; 12 bases agree with TRBD2. The V gene's germline CDR1 is LGHNA and CDR2 YNFKEQ. The CDR3 runs 17 residues. V lost 3 bases, J lost 4 bases, and 7 bases stayed unmatched. The CDR3 nucleotides are TGTGCCAGCAGCCATTTGACTAGCGGGAGTGAGTACAATGAGCAGTTCTTC. It yields the protein CASSHLTSGSEYNEQFF.

About this clone itself: One end of the junction fails to match germline, which may point to a read error. The CDR3 DNA reads TGTGCCACCAGAGAAATTAGCTCCCTGGACGATGAGCGGTTCTTC. Its protein is CATREISSLDDERFF. This sequence joins TRBV15 and TRBJ2-1; D call uncertain. The CDR3 runs 15 residues. The V gene's germline CDR1 is LNHNV and CDR2 YYDKDF (reference sequence).

This clone was counted many times. V and J are TRBV3-1 and TRBJ2-5; 7 positions match TRBD1. Germline V CDR1 and CDR2: LGHDT, YNNKEL (reference sequence). This CDR3 has 14 amino acids. V was pared by 4 bases and J by 5 bases, with 7 bases of the junction left unmatched. The CDR3: CASSLNRGRETQYF. For the CDR3, the DNA is TGTGCCAGCAGCCTTAACAGGGGCCGGGAGACCCAGTACTTC.

The chain joins TRBV6-1 to TRBJ1-3, with D hard to call. Deletions cut 1 base from V and 4 bases from J, with 8 bases between. CDR1 and CDR2 (germline): MNHNS, SASEGT. The CDR3 loop spans 14 amino acids. DNA of the CDR3: TGTGCCAGCAGTGAAGGTGGGTCCGGAAACACCATATATTTT. It translates to CASSEGGSGNTIYF.

This clone came up many times. This chain's CDR3 is CAWSRLAEDNEQFF. The CDR3 DNA reads as TGTGCCTGGAGTCGGCTAGCGGAGGACAATGAGCAGTTCTTC. The chain employs TRBV30 and TRBJ2-1, with 7 bases fitting TRBD2. V shed 2 bases and J 5 bases; nucleotides not matched to a gene: 6. Germline assignment: CDR1 GTSNPN and CDR2 SVGIG (reference sequence). The length of the CDR3 is 14 residues.

This clone was observed a few times. The chain carries TRBV6-2 or TRBV6-3 and TRBJ1-1; 12 bases are a match to TRBD1. CDR3 length equals 17 residues. The J segment lost 4 bases and the V segment lost 5 bases, leaving 11 bases of the junction unmatched. In germline, CDR1 is MNHEY, CDR2 SVGEGT. CDR3 amino acids: CASSPHGTGGQGTEAFF. Written as DNA, the CDR3 is TGTGCCAGCAGTCCCCACGGGACAGGGGGCCAGGGCACTGAAGCTTTCTTT.

The sample holds many counts of this clone. This rearrangement joins TRBV10-3 to TRBJ1-1, with D possibly being TRBD1 (5 bases). CDR1 is ENHRY, CDR2 SYGVKD, per germline. The CDR3 is 13 residues long. V gave up 6 bases and J gave up 3 bases, with 11 bases separating them. The CDR3, as DNA: TGTGCCATCAGGCCCAGGGATGACACTGAAGCTTTCTTT. As protein: CAIRPRDDTEAFF.